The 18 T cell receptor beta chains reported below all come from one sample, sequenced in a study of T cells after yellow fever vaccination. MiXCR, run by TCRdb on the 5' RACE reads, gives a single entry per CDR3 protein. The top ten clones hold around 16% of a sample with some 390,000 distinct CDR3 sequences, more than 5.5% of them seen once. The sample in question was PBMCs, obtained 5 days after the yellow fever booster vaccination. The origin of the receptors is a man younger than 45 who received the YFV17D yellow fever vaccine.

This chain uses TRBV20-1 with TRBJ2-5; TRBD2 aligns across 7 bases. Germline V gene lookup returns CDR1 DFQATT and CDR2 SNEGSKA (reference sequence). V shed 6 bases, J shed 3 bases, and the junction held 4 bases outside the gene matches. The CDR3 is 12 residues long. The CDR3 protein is CSASGTKETQYF. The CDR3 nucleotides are TGCAGTGCGTCCGGGACTAAAGAGACCCAGTACTTC.

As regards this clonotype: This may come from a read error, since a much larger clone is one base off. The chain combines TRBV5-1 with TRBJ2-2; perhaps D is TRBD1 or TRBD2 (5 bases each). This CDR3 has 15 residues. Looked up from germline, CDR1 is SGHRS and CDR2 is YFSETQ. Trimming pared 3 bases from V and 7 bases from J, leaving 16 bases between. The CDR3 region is CASSSRGVDNGELFF. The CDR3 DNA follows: TGCGCCAGCAGCTCGAGGGGAGTGGACAACGGGGAGCTGTTTTTT.

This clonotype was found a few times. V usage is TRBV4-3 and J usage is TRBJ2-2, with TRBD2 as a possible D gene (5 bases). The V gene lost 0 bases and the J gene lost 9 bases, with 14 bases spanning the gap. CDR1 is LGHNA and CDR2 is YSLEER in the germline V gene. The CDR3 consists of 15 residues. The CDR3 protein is CASSQDPPGERELFF. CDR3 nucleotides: TGCGCCAGCAGCCAAGATCCACCCGGGGAAAGGGAGCTGTTTTTT.

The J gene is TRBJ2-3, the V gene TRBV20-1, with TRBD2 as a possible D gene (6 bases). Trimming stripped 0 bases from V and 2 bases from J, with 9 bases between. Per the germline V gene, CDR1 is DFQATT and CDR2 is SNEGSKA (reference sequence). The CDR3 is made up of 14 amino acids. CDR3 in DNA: TGCAGTGCTAGAGAGGGACTTCACACAGATACGCAGTATTTT. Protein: CSAREGLHTDTQYF.

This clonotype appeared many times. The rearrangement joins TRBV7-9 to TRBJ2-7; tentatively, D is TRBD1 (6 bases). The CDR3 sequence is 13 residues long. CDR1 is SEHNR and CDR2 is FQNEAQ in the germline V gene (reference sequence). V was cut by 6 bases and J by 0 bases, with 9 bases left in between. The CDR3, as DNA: TGTGCCAGCAGAAGGGGGAGCTCCTACGAGCAGTACTTC. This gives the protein CASRRGSSYEQYF.

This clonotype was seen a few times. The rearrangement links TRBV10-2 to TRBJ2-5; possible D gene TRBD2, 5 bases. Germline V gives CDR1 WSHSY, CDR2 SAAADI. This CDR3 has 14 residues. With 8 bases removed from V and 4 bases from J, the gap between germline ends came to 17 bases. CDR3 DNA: TGCGCCAGCGGCCCGGGAACAGCAGGAGAGACCCAGTACTTC. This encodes CASGPGTAGETQYF.

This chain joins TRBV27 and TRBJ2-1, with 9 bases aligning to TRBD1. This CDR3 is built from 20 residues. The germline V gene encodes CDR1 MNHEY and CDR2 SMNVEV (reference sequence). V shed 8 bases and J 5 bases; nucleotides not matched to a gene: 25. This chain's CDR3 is CASGPGQGHLGLPSDNEQFF. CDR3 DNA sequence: TGTGCCAGCGGCCCCGGACAGGGGCATCTCGGACTCCCCTCTGACAATGAGCAGTTCTTC.

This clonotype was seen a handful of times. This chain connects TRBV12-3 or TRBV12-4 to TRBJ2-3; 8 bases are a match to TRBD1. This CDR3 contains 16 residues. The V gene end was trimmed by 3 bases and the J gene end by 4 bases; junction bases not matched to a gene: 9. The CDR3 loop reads CASSLGRGRGSDTQYF. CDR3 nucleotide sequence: TGTGCCAGCAGTTTGGGCAGGGGGCGAGGATCAGATACGCAGTATTTT.

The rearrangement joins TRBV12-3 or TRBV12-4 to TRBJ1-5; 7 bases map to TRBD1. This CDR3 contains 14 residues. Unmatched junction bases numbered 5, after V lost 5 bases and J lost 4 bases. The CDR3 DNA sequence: TGTGCCAGCAGTGACGGGACAGAAAATCAGCCCCAGCATTTT. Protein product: CASSDGTENQPQHF.

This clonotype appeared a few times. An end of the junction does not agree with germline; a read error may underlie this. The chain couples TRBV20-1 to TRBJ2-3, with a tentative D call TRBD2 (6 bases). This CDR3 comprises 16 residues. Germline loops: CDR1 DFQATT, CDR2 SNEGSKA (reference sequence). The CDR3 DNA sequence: TGCAGTGCTGGAGAGTTTCTAGCGTCTAGCACAGATACGCAGTATTTT. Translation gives CSAGEFLASSTDTQYF.

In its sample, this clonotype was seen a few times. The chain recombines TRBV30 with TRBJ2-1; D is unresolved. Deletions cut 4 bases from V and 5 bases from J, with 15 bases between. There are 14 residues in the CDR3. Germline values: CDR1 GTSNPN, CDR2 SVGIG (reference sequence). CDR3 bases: TGTGCCTGGACTCGACGAGGTCTCGACAATGAGCAGTTCTTC. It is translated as CAWTRRGLDNEQFF.

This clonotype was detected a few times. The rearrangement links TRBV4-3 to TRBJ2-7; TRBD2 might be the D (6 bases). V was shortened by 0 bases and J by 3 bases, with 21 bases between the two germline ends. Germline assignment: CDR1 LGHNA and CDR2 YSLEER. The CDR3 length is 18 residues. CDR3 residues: CASSQDRRVRGPLYEQYF. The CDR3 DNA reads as TGCGCCAGCAGCCAAGACAGGAGGGTTCGGGGACCTCTCTACGAGCAGTACTTC.

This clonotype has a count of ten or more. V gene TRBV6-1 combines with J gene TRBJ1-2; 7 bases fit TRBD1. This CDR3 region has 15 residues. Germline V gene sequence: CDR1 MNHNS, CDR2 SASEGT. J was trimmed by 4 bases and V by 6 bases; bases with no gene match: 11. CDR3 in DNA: TGTGCCAGCAGCCTCATGGGACAGCCACTCTATGGCTACACCTTC. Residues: CASSLMGQPLYGYTF.

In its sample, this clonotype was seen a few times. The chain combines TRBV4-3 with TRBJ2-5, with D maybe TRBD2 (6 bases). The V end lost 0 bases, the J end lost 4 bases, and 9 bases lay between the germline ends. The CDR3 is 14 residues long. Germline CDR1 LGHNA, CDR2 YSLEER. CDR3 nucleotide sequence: TGCGCCAGCAGCCAAGATGCGGGAACAGAGACCCAGTACTTC. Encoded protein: CASSQDAGTETQYF.

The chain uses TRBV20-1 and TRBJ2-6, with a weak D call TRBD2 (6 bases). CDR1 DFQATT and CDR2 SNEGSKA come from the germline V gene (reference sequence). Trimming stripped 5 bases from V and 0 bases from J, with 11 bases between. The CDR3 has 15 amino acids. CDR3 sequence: CSAPVEGSGANVLTF. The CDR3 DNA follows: TGCAGTGCTCCTGTGGAGGGCTCTGGGGCCAACGTCCTGACTTTC.

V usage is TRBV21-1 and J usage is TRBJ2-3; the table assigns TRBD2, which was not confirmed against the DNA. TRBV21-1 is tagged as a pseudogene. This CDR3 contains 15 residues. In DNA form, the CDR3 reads TGTGCCAGCAGCTCCAGACTAGCGGAAAGAGATACGCAGTATTTT. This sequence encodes CASSSRLAERDTQYF.

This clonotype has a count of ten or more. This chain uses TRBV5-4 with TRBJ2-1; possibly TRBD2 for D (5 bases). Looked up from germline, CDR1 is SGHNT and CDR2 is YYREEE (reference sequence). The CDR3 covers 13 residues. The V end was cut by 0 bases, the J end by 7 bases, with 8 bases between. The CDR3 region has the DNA TGTGCCAGCAGCTTGGTCGGGGAGAATGAGCAGTTCTTC. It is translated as CASSLVGENEQFF.

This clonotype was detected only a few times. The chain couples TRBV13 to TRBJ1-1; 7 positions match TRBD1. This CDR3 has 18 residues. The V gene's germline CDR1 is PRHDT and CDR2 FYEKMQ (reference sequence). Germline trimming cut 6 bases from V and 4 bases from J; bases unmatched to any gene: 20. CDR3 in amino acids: CASRHYKTDRMSVTEAFF. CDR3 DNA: TGTGCCAGCAGACATTATAAAACGGACAGGATGAGTGTCACTGAAGCTTTCTTT.